This passage covers 29 T cell receptor beta chains from one sample sequenced in a study of blood T cell repertoires in COVID-19. Produced via immunoSEQ multiplex PCR; TCRdb's table is partial and in-frame only. The table includes roughly 50,000 clones, roughly 84% detected once. Sequencing was performed on peripheral blood. All receptors derive from a man in his forties or fifties with acute or convalescent COVID-19.

In this sample, this clone turned up a few times. This chain joins TRBV29-1 and TRBJ2-2; tentatively, D is TRBD1 (7 bases). In germline, CDR1 is SQVTM, CDR2 ANQGSEA. There are 13 residues in the CDR3. V lost 7 bases, J lost 5 bases, and 14 bases lay in between. CDR3 nucleotides: TGCAGCGCCGGGGACAGCGGGACCGGGGAGCTGTTTTTT. Translation: CSAGDSGTGELFF.

V is TRBV5-1 and J is TRBJ1-5; the D gene is possibly TRBD1 (6 bases). V was trimmed by 0 bases and J by 3 bases, leaving 13 bases between them. Germline lookup yields CDR1 SGHRS and CDR2 YFSETQ. The CDR3 has 16 amino acids. The CDR3 loop reads CASSLDGRGTNQPQHF. The CDR3 DNA is TGCGCCAGCAGCTTGGATGGCAGGGGCACCAATCAGCCCCAGCATTTT.

The rearrangement uses TRBV28 and TRBJ1-2; D call uncertain. Germline CDR1 is MDHEN and CDR2 is SYDVKM. The CDR3 totals 15 residues. The ends were cut back, 5 bases at V and 8 bases at J, with 21 bases in the middle. CDR3 bases: TGTGCCAGCAGTCCGCAGGTGGGCGGGATATTCGGCTACACCTTC. Amino acid sequence: CASSPQVGGIFGYTF.

The J gene is TRBJ2-2, the V gene TRBV12-5; 7 nucleotides line up with TRBD1. Losses at the gene ends were 6 bases for V and 8 bases for J; bases not matched to a gene: 6. CDR1 is LGHNT and CDR2 is FRNRAP in the germline V gene. The CDR3 runs 13 residues. CDR3 amino acids: CASGRDREGELFF. CDR3 sequence (DNA): TGTGCTAGTGGCCGCGACAGGGAAGGGGAGCTGTTTTTT. Looking up the rest from reference TRBV12-5 and TRBJ2-2 gives the full variable domain: DARVTQTPRHKVTEMGQEVTMRCQPILGHNTVFWYRQTMMQGLELLAYFRNRAPLDDSGMPKDRFSAEMPDATLATLKIQPSEPRDSAVYFCASGRDREGELFFGEGSRLTVL.

The chain couples TRBV14 to TRBJ2-7; D unresolved. The germline V and J ends were trimmed by 4 bases and 6 bases, with 16 bases remaining between them. The CDR3 has 14 residues. CDR1 and CDR2 (germline): SGHDN, FVKESK. The CDR3 sequence is CASSPQGLTLEQYF. CDR3 coding DNA: TGTGCCAGCAGCCCACAAGGTTTGACTCTCGAGCAGTACTTC.

This clone was detected once. The V and J genes are TRBV5-1 and TRBJ1-1; D remains unclear. V shed 2 bases and J shed 2 bases, with 7 bases lying between them. Looked up from germline, CDR1 is SGHRS and CDR2 is YFSETQ. The CDR3 runs to 13 residues. The CDR3 bases are TGCGCCAGCAGCTTAACATATAACACTGAAGCTTTCTTT. It codes for CASSLTYNTEAFF.

This sequence joins TRBV30 and TRBJ1-5, with D unresolved. Trimming removed 0 bases from V and 4 bases from J, with 13 bases in between. The CDR3 length is 15 residues. Germline CDR1 is GTSNPN and CDR2 is SVGIG (reference sequence). The CDR3 DNA follows: TGTGCCTGGAGTGTACAGCTTGGTGGAAATCAGCCCCAGCATTTT. This codes for CAWSVQLGGNQPQHF.

This clone was picked up one time. The gene calls are TRBV10-2 and TRBJ1-2, with D possibly matching TRBD1 (6 bases). CDR3 length: 14 residues. Germline V CDR1 and CDR2: WSHSY, SAAADI. Trimming stripped 0 bases from V and 4 bases from J, with 9 bases between. The CDR3 DNA follows: TGCGCCAGCAGTGAGTCGCCAGGGGTCTATGGCTACACCTTC. The encoded protein is CASSESPGVYGYTF.

V usage is TRBV10-1 and J usage is TRBJ1-1, with 9 bases fitting TRBD1. This CDR3 spans 15 amino acids. With 5 bases clipped from V and 4 bases from J, the junction kept 8 bases outside the gene matches. Germline V CDR1 and CDR2: WNHNN, SYGVQD (reference sequence). CDR3 protein: CASSHLQGAGTEAFF. Written as DNA, the CDR3 is TGCGCCAGCAGTCATCTACAGGGGGCCGGCACTGAAGCTTTCTTT.

The gene calls are TRBV6-2 or TRBV6-3 and TRBJ1-5; possible D gene TRBD1, 6 bases. This CDR3 has 17 residues. With 1 base removed from V and 3 bases from J, the gap between germline ends came to 16 bases. CDR1 and CDR2 (germline): MNHEY, SVGEGT. The chain's CDR3 is CASSYYTGTSYNQPQHF. The CDR3 DNA follows: TGTGCCAGCAGTTACTACACCGGGACAAGTTACAATCAGCCCCAGCATTTT.

This chain connects TRBV5-1 to TRBJ1-2; 7 nucleotides agree with TRBD1. The CDR3 loop spans 16 amino acids. The junction had 15 bases not matched to a gene; V was cut back by 4 bases and J by 6 bases. Germline CDR1 SGHRS, CDR2 YFSETQ. Here the CDR3 DNA reads TGCGCCAGCAGCCCTGGCCCCGGGACAGCCCCGGATGGCTACACCTTC. Translation: CASSPGPGTAPDGYTF.

The V call is TRBV5-1, the J call TRBJ1-1; the D gene is possibly TRBD1 (6 bases). CDR3 length: 14 amino acids. Trimming removed 0 bases from V and 1 base from J, with 7 bases in between. Germline V gene sequence: CDR1 SGHRS, CDR2 YFSETQ. In DNA form, the CDR3 reads TGCGCCAGCAGCTTGGGGGGACAGAACACTGAAGCTTTCTTT. Translated, it gives CASSLGGQNTEAFF.

This clone appeared a single time. V usage is TRBV6-2 or TRBV6-3 and J usage is TRBJ2-3; 9 bases line up with TRBD2. Losses at the gene ends were 2 bases for V and 0 bases for J; bases not matched to a gene: 3. Germline values: CDR1 MNHEY, CDR2 SVGEGT. CDR3 length equals 16 residues. For the CDR3, the DNA is TGTGCCAGCAGTTACGGGGCGGGGGGGAGCACAGATACGCAGTATTTT. Its protein product is CASSYGAGGSTDTQYF.

In this sample, this clone turned up once. The genes are TRBV19 and TRBJ1-5; 10 bases fit TRBD1. CDR3 length: 17 amino acids. Trimming removed 9 bases from V and 0 bases from J; junction bases left unmatched: 11. From germline, CDR1 is LNHDA and CDR2 SQIVND (reference sequence). The CDR3 is CASSRTGGSHSNQPQHF. CDR3 in DNA: TGTGCCAGCTCTAGGACAGGGGGGTCCCATAGCAATCAGCCCCAGCATTTT.

The CDR3 nucleotides are TGTGCCAGCAGCCTCCAGGGGGCTGGCAATCAGCCCCAGCATTTT. Translated, it gives CASSLQGAGNQPQHF. The chain has TRBV2 and TRBJ1-5; the match to TRBD1 covers 8 bases. From germline, CDR1 is SNHLY and CDR2 FYNNEI. The CDR3 contains 15 residues. V dropped 6 bases and J dropped 2; count of bases not matched to a gene: 6.

The chain has TRBV19 and TRBJ2-3; D not resolved. The CDR3 length is 13 residues. Trimming took off 4 bases at V and 3 bases at J, with 8 bases between the two ends. CDR1 is LNHDA and CDR2 is SQIVND in the germline V gene (reference sequence). CDR3 nucleotide sequence: TGTGCCAGTAGTACCCGTTTGACAGATACGCAGTATTTT. This codes for CASSTRLTDTQYF.

The genes are TRBV7-9 and TRBJ1-3, with TRBD1 as a possible D gene (6 bases). Germline CDR1 and CDR2: SEHNR and FQNEAQ (reference sequence). The CDR3 loop spans 17 amino acids. Trimming removed 2 bases from V and 4 bases from J, with 18 bases in between. The CDR3 sequence: CASSLSMGRGRGNTIYF. The CDR3 region has the DNA TGTGCCAGCAGCTTAAGTATGGGCAGGGGCCGAGGAAACACCATATATTTT.

The rearrangement links TRBV2 to TRBJ2-2, with 11 bases fitting TRBD1. The J segment lost 7 bases and the V segment lost 10 bases, leaving 14 bases of the junction unmatched. Germline V gene sequence: CDR1 SNHLY, CDR2 FYNNEI. This CDR3 region has 16 residues. DNA of the CDR3: TGTGCCATGGGACGAGGACAGGGGGCGCAGGGCGGGGAGCTGTTTTTT. Protein sequence: CAMGRGQGAQGGELFF.

V and J are TRBV9 and TRBJ1-4, with D tentatively TRBD1 (5 bases). This CDR3 comprises 13 residues. Germline V gene lookup returns CDR1 SGDLS and CDR2 YYNGEE. V lost 3 bases, J lost 12 bases, and 15 bases lay in between. In nucleotides, the CDR3 is TGTGCCAGCAGCGCGGGCGGGAGGGGACAACTGTTTTTT. This gives the protein CASSAGGRGQLFF.

This chain connects TRBV6-5 to TRBJ2-2; 7 bases align to TRBD1. V lost 6 bases and J lost 6; bases outside the gene matches: 1. The CDR3 is 12 amino acids. Germline V gene sequence: CDR1 MNHEY, CDR2 SVGAGI. In DNA form, the CDR3 reads TGTGCCAGCAGGAGGGGGCCCGGGGAGCTGTTTTTT. Its translation: CASRRGPGELFF.

The chain uses TRBV9 and TRBJ2-1; D is perhaps TRBD2 (5 bases). Looked up from germline, CDR1 is SGDLS and CDR2 is YYNGEE. Between the trimmed V and J ends, which lost 4 bases and 7 bases, there was a span of 18 bases. The CDR3 contains 15 residues. CDR3 amino acids: CASSSLGIARNEQFF. DNA of the CDR3: TGTGCCAGCAGCTCCCTTGGGATAGCGCGGAATGAGCAGTTCTTC.

CDR3 in DNA: TGTGCCAGCAGCTTGGGGACAGGGGGTTATCAGCCCCAGCATTTT. Its protein is CASSLGTGGYQPQHF. The chain uses TRBV5-5 and TRBJ1-5; 10 bases map to TRBD1. V was clipped by 0 bases and J by 5 bases; unmatched bases: 2. Germline V gives CDR1 SGHKS, CDR2 YYEKEE (reference sequence). The length of the CDR3 is 15 residues.

The chain is built from TRBV5-1 and TRBJ2-7; 9 nucleotides align to TRBD1. V gave up 7 bases and J gave up 1 base; unmatched junction bases: 9. The CDR3 extends over 15 amino acids. Germline CDR1 reads SGHRS; CDR2 reads YFSETQ. The chain's CDR3 is CASEMGTGRSYEQYF. The CDR3, as DNA: TGCGCCAGCGAGATGGGGACAGGGCGATCCTACGAGCAGTACTTC.

This clone showed up just once. V and J are TRBV19 and TRBJ1-1; a weak D match, TRBD1 (5 bases). The ends were cut back, 6 bases at V and 1 base at J, with 9 bases in the middle. The CDR3 contains 13 residues. Germline loops: CDR1 LNHDA, CDR2 SQIVND (reference sequence). CDR3 sequence reads: CASRGLENTEAFF. The CDR3 bases are TGTGCCAGTAGGGGACTTGAGAACACTGAAGCTTTCTTT.

The chain links TRBV29-1 to TRBJ2-7; maybe TRBD2 (5 bases). The germline V and J ends were trimmed by 8 bases and 6 bases, with 17 bases remaining between them. The germline V gene has CDR1 SQVTM and CDR2 ANQGSEA. The CDR3 loop spans 12 amino acids. DNA of the CDR3: TGCAGCATCGTAGCGCCCTCGGGCGAGCAGTACTTC. Encoded protein: CSIVAPSGEQYF.

V and J are TRBV6-1 and TRBJ2-7; perhaps TRBD2 as D (6 bases). There are 16 residues in the CDR3. Trimming removed 0 bases at V and 3 bases at J, with 15 bases between. From germline, CDR1 is MNHNS and CDR2 SASEGT. CDR3 coding DNA: TGTGCCAGCAGTGAAGCGCTTACTAGCTATGTCTACGAGCAGTACTTC. It yields the protein CASSEALTSYVYEQYF.

The chain employs TRBV3-1 (or the pseudogene TRBV3-2) and TRBJ2-7, with a tentative D call TRBD1 (5 bases). The CDR3 runs 14 residues. Per the germline V gene, CDR1 is LGHDT and CDR2 is YNNKEL (reference sequence). Trimming removed 0 bases from V and 3 bases from J, with 9 bases in between. CDR3 residues: CASSQDSRVYEQYF. In nucleotides, the CDR3 is TGTGCCAGCAGCCAAGATAGCAGGGTCTACGAGCAGTACTTC.

The chain links TRBV7-9 to TRBJ1-2, with 7 bases matching TRBD1. Trimming took 6 bases from V and 5 from J; bases not matched to a gene: 12. Germline lookup yields CDR1 SEHNR and CDR2 FQNEAQ (reference sequence). The CDR3 is made up of 15 amino acids. As DNA, the CDR3 is TGTGCCAGCAGTCGAGAGGGCAGGGGGACTTATGGCTACACCTTC. Translation: CASSREGRGTYGYTF.

The genes are TRBV9 and TRBJ2-1; 12 bases match TRBD2. V shed 4 bases and J 3 bases; nucleotides not matched to a gene: 5. This CDR3 has 16 amino acids. Germline CDR1 reads SGDLS; CDR2 reads YYNGEE. DNA for the CDR3: TGTGCCAGCAGCAAAGGACTAGCGGGACTCTACAATGAGCAGTTCTTC. Translated: CASSKGLAGLYNEQFF. Full variable domain (outside the CDR3, taken from reference TRBV9 and TRBJ2-1): DSGVTQTPKHLITATGQRVTLRCSPRSGDLSVYWYQQSLDQGLQFLIQYYNGEERAKGNILERFSAQQFPDLHSELNLSSLELGDSALYFCASSKGLAGLYNEQFFGPGTRLTVL.